This TCR beta chain was observed in a study of T cell changes during pregnancy in multiple sclerosis. Assay: immunoSEQ multiplex PCR; the TCRdb copy retains only in-frame clones and omits some. The sample has about 84,000 clones; about 94% are singletons. The CDR3 totals 12 residues. The germline V gene has CDR1 GTSNPN and CDR2 SVGIG (reference sequence). Losses at the gene ends were 3 bases for V and 11 bases for J; bases not matched to a gene: 8. This sample comprised peripheral blood, obtained in the second trimester of pregnancy. The chain carries TRBV30 and TRBJ1-1, with TRBD1 matching over 8 bases. The sequence came from a female donor in good health, enrolled as a control in a pregnancy study. This CDR3 reads CAWSAGTGLAFF. In DNA, the CDR3 is TGTGCCTGGAGCGCCGGGACAGGATTGGCTTTCTTT.